This record covers a single T cell receptor (beta chain). Its cognate antigen is unknown. This entry belongs to a study of radiation and T cells in renal cell carcinoma. Study context: Nephrectomy followed 15 Gy stereotactic body radiation by 4 weeks. Study observations and caveats: Without pretreatment biopsies, baseline tumor clonotype presence was undetermined.

Some clones are missing from TCRdb's copy, which holds only in-frame ones; the method was immunoSEQ multiplex PCR. Here the sample spans some 50,000 clones, about 80% being singletons. The ends were cut back, 5 bases at V and 8 bases at J, with 15 bases in the middle. Germline CDR1 SGHTA, CDR2 FQGNSA. The CDR3 has 13 residues. Time point in this sample: baseline pretreatment blood. Treatment described: 15 Gy SBRT to primary tumor, nephrectomy 4 weeks later. Blood was sampled at baseline, 2 weeks and 4 weeks after SBRT. The V and J genes are TRBV7-2 and TRBJ1-1, with TRBD1 as a possible D gene (6 bases). The TCR was taken from a woman between 65 and 79 years old with renal cell carcinoma. The sample in question was blood, obtained from a patient whose treatment included radiotherapy and nephrectomy. The CDR3 coding sequence is TGTGCCAGCAGCATAGGGACACATGGGGAAGCTTTCTTT. Protein: CASSIGTHGEAFF.